This T cell receptor beta chain was profiled in a study of cytomegalovirus exposure and HLA in healthy donors (dated by TCRdb to about 2017). Study-level background: An earlier analysis of approximately 640 of the donors reported roughly 270 Gb of sequence data and around 110 million unique TCR beta sequences from about 200 million T cells. Every discovery cohort repertoire had been produced on one sequencing platform. Of the 300 to 500 genotyped donors, 81% were placed in the genetic ancestry cluster associated with self-reported Caucasian donors. Approximately 310 gigabases of sequencing data and 70 million to 100 million unique TCR sequences were included in an early release covering about 700 HLA-typed donors. Typing coverage differed by locus: A, B, C, DRB1 and DQB1 were typed in roughly 620-630 donors, DQA1 in 500 to 550, DPA1 in 600 to 610, and DPB1 in 450 to 490. In an earlier analysis of more than 550 of the donors, high-throughput TCR beta sequencing was used to judge whether each TCR beta V gene segment behaved as functional or pseudogenic. Using immunosequencing, the study profiled T cell repertoires from 550 to 750 subjects and related those repertoires to cytomegalovirus serostatus. Class I and class II HLA loci were covered by the typing at four-digit resolution. The study aimed to test whether cataloging public T cell receptors could reveal signatures of past pathogen exposure. A later genetic analysis used genome-wide SNP genotypes for about 60% of the roughly 700 donors, treating that subset as a discovery cohort. To study patterns of TCR occurrence, a later analysis re-analyzed previously published TCR beta repertoires from 600 to 750 donors and added high-resolution HLA genotyping. High-throughput TCR immunosequencing, statistical association of individual TCRs with disease status, and machine learning were combined to predict cytomegalovirus infection status. Roughly five DR-DQ haplotypes were handled as single units for association and clustering, since linkage in the cohort was strong. Among around 400 genotyped donors of the cohort, an average of roughly 230,000 unique TCR beta nucleotide sequences was sequenced per donor, of which approximately 19% were non-productive. Donor age, sex, ethnicity and CMV serostatus were collected together with the repertoire data. In the later analysis, no new phenotypic data were used to find candidate immune exposures; instead, reliance was placed on TCR beta sequences and their occurrence across donors. In addition to the first cohort of roughly 700 subjects, a separate validation cohort of about 120 different subjects was used. The paper's findings and limits, for the study overall: The cohort was sequenced for TCR beta chains only, and without alpha or paired-chain data the features that could be detected were limited. In vitro tests confirmed that three of the cytomegalovirus-associated TCR beta chains recognize cytomegalovirus antigens. Roughly uniform sequencing depth across donors was assumed in presence/absence analyses, although this assumption may not hold. Because HLA typing was unavailable for some donors at each locus, only the typed subset was used in association tests. Some IMGT-functional V segments, including TRBV6-2 and TRBV6-3, could not be told apart with the 87-base-pair reads, so those segments were excluded. A later analysis found that HLA-associated TCR beta chains were more clonally expanded and had lower generation probabilities than equally common non-associated chains. V-gene and J-gene trimming of TCR beta chains was associated with a missense DCLRE1C variant in a later genetic analysis, and the association was replicated in an independent cohort. For the cohort, immune exposure information was limited to CMV serostatus. Several of the top co-occurrence clusters appeared to be linked to parvovirus B19, influenza, CMV and Epstein-Barr virus, according to a later analysis. A further reported finding was that TCR beta sequences accurately predicted the HLA-A and HLA-B alleles for most subjects in the first cohort. Most CMV-associated TCR beta chains appeared to be HLA-restricted in a later analysis, and the HLA associations seemed to be driven largely by CMV exposure. In an earlier analysis of over 550 of the donors, most TCR beta V segments were observed in productive rearrangements about 87% or about 30% of the time, broadly matching IMGT annotations. A total of 150 to 200 TCR beta chains were listed by the study as associated with cytomegalovirus. A later genetic analysis reported fewer N-insertions in productive TCRs among donors in an Asian-associated ancestry cluster than the roughly 720-donor mean. The sequencing pipeline was judged likely to have produced a cluster of highly shared sequence variants as a technical artifact. Over 15 rarely observed V segments, including chromosome 9 orphons, were excluded from the earlier analysis of several hundred of the donors because counts were too low. Specific HLA alleles were associated with roughly 16,000 TCR beta sequences at a false discovery rate of 0.05 in a later analysis. The classifier was reported to diagnose cytomegalovirus status with high specificity and sensitivity in both the original and validation cohorts. Assigning TCR associations to individual alleles was difficult when HLA alleles, especially DR and DQ, strongly co-occurred. In a later analysis, TCR association rates were found to vary across HLA loci, with the most associated TCRs seen for DRB1 alleles and the fewest for HLA-C alleles. Most TCR sequences were seen in very few donors, while some public TCRs were found in many individuals. The authors suggested that the approach could potentially be generalized to other disease states and immunological phenotypes. Linkage disequilibrium might explain the correlated functional status among segregating V segments, but an unknown experimental factor could not be ruled out.

In total, approximately 610 healthy bone marrow donors made up the cohort. At the time of sampling, all cohort members were nominally healthy, though unrecorded immune exposures were likely present. The donor was CMV seronegative and belonged to the group of 352 seronegative cohort members. A peripheral blood sample was collected from each donor, and TCR beta sequencing was performed on peripheral blood mononuclear cells. The Qiagen DNeasy Blood Extraction Kit was used to extract genomic DNA from the blood cell samples. CDR1 and CDR2 (MDHEN, SYDVKM) derive from the germline V gene. V is clipped by 6 bases and J by 6 bases, and the sequence between their germline boundaries is 15 bases long. The CDR3, cysteine through phenylalanine, is 14 amino acids long. The kept DNA is CDR3 alone, 42 bases in frame from the first base. A note on this clone: This receptor's antigen is unknown. Base quality data are lacking; no much larger clone is found one base away.

Library creation used the immunoSEQ multiplex PCR assay. For the multiplex PCR, a mixture combining 60 forward primers for TCR Vbeta segments and 13 reverse primers for TCR Jbeta segments was used. The CDR3 region of rearranged TCR beta genes was amplified from genomic DNA by a multiplex PCR assay. On the Illumina HiSeq System, the amplified TCR beta libraries were sequenced as 87-base-pair reads. The authors' analysis ran thus. A later analysis tallied around 82 million unique TCR beta chains across the 666 repertoires, and some 10 million of those chains were shared by two or more donors. Raw reads were error-corrected and collapsed into unique sequences by a nearest-neighbor algorithm in which closely related sequences were merged to remove PCR and sequencing errors. Alignment of CDR3 sequences to IMGT reference sequences was used to assign V, D and J gene segments. For a sequence to be retained, a match of at least six nucleotides was required to both a V gene segment and a J gene segment. Rearrangements were classified as productive when the CDR3 lacked stop codons and remained in frame with V and J, and all other rearrangements were classified as non-productive. CDR3 was defined by IMGT convention, running from the second conserved V-encoded cysteine to the conserved J-encoded phenylalanine. In an earlier analysis of more than 550 of the donors, sequences lacking an unambiguous match to a single V gene segment were excluded. In an earlier analysis of approximately 550 of the donors, V segments were called functional above 56.7% productive rearrangements and were called segregating when the between-donor standard deviation exceeded 5%. A statistical classification framework was developed to diagnose cytomegalovirus status using the catalog of TCR beta chain sequences. V and J gene assignment, in a later analysis, came from comparing TCR nucleotide sequences with IMGT/GENE-DB human TR gene sequences. The TCRdist pipeline was used in a later analysis to assign CDR3 sequences and most-parsimonious VDJ recombination scenarios. In a later analysis, every TCR beta chain was defined by the combination of its CDR3 amino acid sequence and its V-gene family, and reads without a unique V-gene family were dropped. As a way to deal with suspected cross-contamination and a sequencing artifact, a later analysis dropped 450 to 600 nucleotide sequences that were highly shared and had low generation probability. In a later analysis, a clonal expansion index was calculated for each public chain from normalized within-repertoire ranks of inferred template counts. Generation probabilities in a later analysis came from a VDJ recombination model fitted to out-of-frame rearrangements, and those results were checked against IGoR. In a later analysis, TCR-TCR, TCR-HLA and TCR-CMV co-occurrence was scored with hypergeometric tests, and a repertoire-size bias correction was applied to TCR pairs. To estimate false discovery rates, a later analysis permuted the HLA or CMV assignments 20 times. In a later analysis, co-occurring TCRs were grouped with DBSCAN, and TCRdist sequence similarity was added when clustering was performed within HLA-allele-positive subsets. For co-occurrence clustering, repertoires with fewer than 30,000 or more than 120,000 public chains were excluded, along with five repertoires with anomalous nucleotide sharing. TCRdb limited this immuneACCESS table to in-frame rearrangements with V and J called. A share of clones is missing; checked studies link under half to unresolved V genes, and the rest is unexplained. V, J and clone size reflect that table, while D and trimming were determined from the DNA. The sample table contains roughly 130,000 clones; only one count was recorded for about three quarters of them. 1.3% of the sample belongs to the ten largest clones.

Recombination joined TRBV28 with TRBJ2-1, with the identity of the D gene unclear. The clonotype was recovered from a woman aged 35 to 49 in good health and CMV-seronegative. Sequencing was done on a sample of PBMCs. The bases read TGTGCCAGCAGACCCCCAGGTGGATCCAATGAGCAGTTCTTC. Protein translation: CASRPPGGSNEQFF.